This T cell receptor (beta chain) comes out of a study of T cells in Graves' hyperthyroidism and ophthalmopathy. Turning to the study itself: The authors collected peripheral blood at initial diagnosis, before any treatment. Study results and limitations: The model forecast ophthalmopathy, anticipating it by a median approximately 6 months before onset.

RNA transcripts gave rise to amplified TCR beta CDR3 regions. The HTBI primer set drove a first-round RT-PCR of the TCR CDR3. TCRdb reanalysed the multiplex PCR reads using MiXCR and keeps one entry per CDR3 protein. This repertoire shows about 24,000 distinct CDR3 sequences, less than 65% found once; its top ten account for around 23%. In this sample, this clonotype turned up a few times. The antigen remains unidentified. Exclusions: uncontrolled infection, other autoimmune disease, pregnancy, lactation. Diagnoses were made from clinical symptoms, serum measures (thyroxine and TRAb), thyroid ultrasound and orbital computed tomography. The sample consisted of blood. The TCR originated in a middle-aged woman with Graves' hyperthyroidism that later progressed to Graves' ophthalmopathy.

The DNA of the CDR3 is TGCAGCGTTGTCCTTAGACAGGAAGCTTTCTTT. Translated: CSVVLRQEAFF. V usage is TRBV20-1 and J usage is TRBJ1-1; the D gene is possibly TRBD1 (5 bases). This CDR3 contains 11 residues. Germline V CDR1 and CDR2: DFQATT, SNEGSKA (reference sequence).